These 21 T cell receptor beta chains share one sample of origin, sequenced in a study. Using its own MiXCR run on the RT-PCR reads, TCRdb lists one record per CDR3 protein. Among more than 550,000 distinct CDR3 sequences listed, 12% to 15% were seen once. Sequences were obtained from memory CD4+ T cells from blood. These receptor sequences come from a female donor in good health, serving as a healthy control.

The sample holds one count of this clonotype. The V and J genes are TRBV24-1 and TRBJ1-2; TRBD1 is a possible D gene (5 bases). CDR1 and CDR2 (germline): KGHDR, SFDVKD. The CDR3 is 12 residues long. V lost 1 base to trimming and J lost 10 bases, with 9 bases between them. This CDR3 is CATSDLRGTYTF. Here the CDR3 DNA reads TGTGCCACCAGTGATTTAAGAGGGACCTACACCTTC.

This clonotype was counted many times. The gene calls are TRBV20-1 and TRBJ2-1; perhaps TRBD2 as D (5 bases). In germline, CDR1 is DFQATT, CDR2 SNEGSKA (reference sequence). The CDR3 has 12 amino acids. The CDR3 region is CSFSASINEQFF. The CDR3 nucleotides are TGCAGCTTTAGCGCGTCAATCAATGAGCAGTTCTTC.

A few counts support this clonotype. The chain is built from TRBV10-3 and TRBJ1-1, with D possibly being TRBD1 (6 bases). The V end lost 10 bases, the J end lost 0 bases, and 18 bases lay between the germline ends. The CDR3 contains 15 residues. The V gene's germline CDR1 is ENHRY and CDR2 SYGVKD. CDR3 region: CATMGGGGLNTEAFF. In DNA form, the CDR3 reads TGTGCCACCATGGGGGGGGGCGGATTGAACACTGAAGCTTTCTTT.

This clonotype was detected only a few times. This chain links TRBV5-6 with TRBJ2-2; the D gene is possibly TRBD1 (5 bases). Trimming removed 4 bases from V and 6 bases from J, with 19 bases in between. This CDR3 comprises 16 residues. Per the germline V gene, CDR1 is SGHDT and CDR2 is YYEEEE. The CDR3 sequence: CASSPLQGMIAGELFF. DNA for the CDR3: TGTGCCAGCAGCCCCTTGCAGGGAATGATCGCCGGGGAGCTGTTTTTT.

This clonotype was seen more than once but under ten times. J is TRBJ1-2 and V is TRBV19; 8 positions agree with TRBD1. J lost 2 bases, V lost 3 bases, and 2 bases had no gene match. The CDR3 length is 14 residues. Germline assignment: CDR1 LNHDA and CDR2 SQIVND (reference sequence). Here the CDR3 DNA reads TGTGCCAGTAGTATTGACAGGGGCAACTATGGCTACACCTTC. Amino acids: CASSIDRGNYGYTF.

This clonotype was counted a few times. This rearrangement joins TRBV28 to TRBJ2-5, with unresolved D. Germline CDR1 and CDR2: MDHEN and SYDVKM. Trimming pared 9 bases from V and 2 bases from J, leaving 19 bases between. The CDR3 has 15 residues. CDR3 nucleotides: TGTGCCAGTAGTGGTGGGTGGCAGTCTCAAGAGACCCAGTACTTC. It codes for CASSGGWQSQETQYF.

This clonotype was observed a handful of times. This chain uses TRBV10-3 with TRBJ1-4; tentative D call: TRBD1 (5 bases). This CDR3 has 15 amino acids. V was shortened by 8 bases and J by 3 bases, with 16 bases between the two germline ends. CDR1 is ENHRY, CDR2 SYGVKD, per germline. The CDR3, as DNA: TGTGCCATCTCCCCCCAGGGCATGGCTAATGAAAAACTGTTTTTT. It yields the protein CAISPQGMANEKLFF.

This clonotype was counted between two and nine times. V usage is TRBV24-1 and J usage is TRBJ2-7; maybe TRBD1 (6 bases). The ends were cut back, 9 bases at V and 2 bases at J, with 13 bases in the middle. The CDR3 length is 13 residues. CDR1 KGHDR and CDR2 SFDVKD come from the germline V gene. CDR3 residues: CATGPGDTYEQYF. CDR3 DNA: TGTGCCACCGGGCCAGGGGACACCTACGAGCAGTACTTC.

There are a few counts of this clonotype. J is TRBJ1-1 and V is TRBV5-1; D is unresolved. CDR3 length: 14 residues. Germline V gene sequence: CDR1 SGHRS, CDR2 YFSETQ. V gave up 1 base and J gave up 6 bases, with 13 bases separating them. The CDR3 DNA follows: TGCGCCAGCAGCTTGTGGTCGGAGGGAGCTGAAGCTTTCTTT. It is translated as CASSLWSEGAEAFF.

Written as DNA, the CDR3 is TGCAGTGCTAGGCGGGACATCGAACTTGGGGAGCTGTTTTTT. Residues: CSARRDIELGELFF. The chain combines TRBV20-1 with TRBJ2-2, with D possibly being TRBD1 or TRBD2 (6 bases each). V lost 3 bases and J lost 8, with 16 bases in between. The CDR3 consists of 14 residues. CDR1 and CDR2 (germline): DFQATT, SNEGSKA (reference sequence).

There are a few counts of this clonotype. The chain links TRBV7-2 to TRBJ2-2, with 8 bases that match TRBD2. Trimming removed 3 bases from V and 6 bases from J; junction bases left unmatched: 3. Per the germline V gene, CDR1 is SGHTA and CDR2 is FQGNSA. This CDR3 spans 14 amino acids. The CDR3 DNA reads as TGTGCCAGCAGCTTGGGACTAGTCGCCGGGGAGCTGTTTTTT. Amino acid sequence: CASSLGLVAGELFF.

This chain connects TRBV7-9 to TRBJ1-4, with D unclear. The CDR3 is made up of 13 amino acids. Germline V gene sequence: CDR1 SEHNR, CDR2 FQNEAQ (reference sequence). Trimming removed 5 bases at V and 6 bases at J, with 10 bases between. The CDR3: CASSIWGDEKLFF. CDR3 DNA sequence: TGTGCCAGCAGCATATGGGGAGATGAAAAACTGTTTTTT.

This clonotype was seen repeatedly, ten times or more. This CDR3 reads CSVDGGPSNYGYTF. The CDR3 nucleotides read TGCAGCGTTGATGGGGGGCCTTCTAACTATGGCTACACCTTC. This chain links TRBV29-1 with TRBJ1-2; possible D gene TRBD1, 6 bases. Per the germline V gene, CDR1 is SQVTM and CDR2 is ANQGSEA. This CDR3 has 14 residues. The V gene lost 3 bases and the J gene lost 0 bases, with 11 bases spanning the gap. The full variable domain, in which reference TRBV29-1 and TRBJ1-2 provide the parts outside the CDR3, is SAVISQKPSRDICQRGTSLTIQCQVDSQVTMMFWYRQQPGQSLTLIATANQGSEATYESGFVIDKFPISRPNLTFSTLTVSNMSPEDSSIYLCSVDGGPSNYGYTFGSGTRLTVV.

This chain links TRBV7-8 with TRBJ1-1; D unclear. Between the trimmed V and J ends, which lost 2 bases and 4 bases, there was a span of 8 bases. CDR1 is SGHVS, CDR2 FQNEAQ, per germline. The CDR3 has 13 residues. DNA of the CDR3: TGTGCCAGCAGCTTATCAGCGGGCACTGAAGCTTTCTTT. It translates to CASSLSAGTEAFF. Based on the CDR3 plus reference TRBV7-8 and TRBJ1-1, the full variable domain is GAGVSQSPRYKVAKRGQDVALRCDPISGHVSLFWYQQALGQGPEFLTYFQNEAQLDKSGLPSDRFFAERPEGSVSTLKIQRTQQEDSAVYLCASSLSAGTEAFFGQGTRLTVV.

This chain uses TRBV7-8 with TRBJ2-1; TRBD2 is a possible D gene (6 bases). V was trimmed by 1 base and J by 0 bases, leaving 16 bases between them. In germline, CDR1 is SGHVS, CDR2 FQNEAQ. This CDR3 has 18 amino acids. DNA for the CDR3: TGTGCCAGCAGCTTAGAGCCGTGGGAGGCGAGCTCCTACAATGAGCAGTTCTTC. Amino acid sequence: CASSLEPWEASSYNEQFF.

The chain employs TRBV7-9 and TRBJ1-3; 9 bases match TRBD1. Germline CDR1 is SEHNR and CDR2 is FQNEAQ (reference sequence). J was trimmed by 10 bases and V by 5 bases; bases with no gene match: 9. The CDR3 loop spans 14 amino acids. CDR3 DNA: TGTGCCAGCAGCACAGCCTCGGGACAGGGAACCATATATTTT. Amino acids: CASSTASGQGTIYF. Combining the CDR3 with reference TRBV7-9 and TRBJ1-3 gives the whole variable domain DTGVSQNPRHKITKRGQNVTFRCDPISEHNRLYWYRQTLGQGPEFLTYFQNEAQLEKSRLLSDRFSAERPKGSFSTLEIQRTEQGDSAMYLCASSTASGQGTIYFGEGSWLTVV.

This clonotype was observed a handful of times. V gene TRBV5-1 combines with J gene TRBJ2-7; D assignment may be TRBD1 or TRBD2 (5 bases each). The CDR3 extends over 14 amino acids. Germline CDR1 is SGHRS and CDR2 is YFSETQ. V lost 4 bases and J lost 0, with 11 bases in between. The CDR3 region has the DNA TGCGCCAGCAGCCCAGGGACCATCTCCTACGAGCAGTACTTC. This encodes CASSPGTISYEQYF.

The chain recombines TRBV7-2 with TRBJ1-2; D remains unclear. Between the trimmed V and J ends, which lost 5 bases and 7 bases, there was a span of 20 bases. This CDR3 has 15 residues. Germline V gene data show CDR1 as SGHTA and CDR2 as FQGNSA. The CDR3 nucleotides are TGTGCCAGCAGCCCTAACCCAACAGTTCCGGCTGGCTACACCTTC. It translates to CASSPNPTVPAGYTF.

This clonotype was found many times. This rearrangement joins TRBV5-4 to TRBJ2-2; D is unresolved. This CDR3 region has 16 residues. The V and J ends lost 4 bases and 1 base respectively, with 14 bases between them. Germline-derived CDR1 and CDR2 are SGHNT and YYREEE (reference sequence). The CDR3 DNA follows: TGTGCCAGCAGCCCTACCAGTGACTTGAACACCGGGGAGCTGTTTTTT. Encoded protein: CASSPTSDLNTGELFF.

V gene TRBV7-2 combines with J gene TRBJ1-1, with a tentative D call TRBD1 (5 bases). Germline values: CDR1 SGHTA, CDR2 FQGNSA. V gave up 3 bases and J gave up 8 bases, with 13 bases separating them. The CDR3 is 13 residues long. In nucleotides, the CDR3 is TGTGCCAGCAGCTTCCGACAGACGGAGGAAGCTTTCTTT. This gives the protein CASSFRQTEEAFF.

The chain joins TRBV24-1 to TRBJ2-3, with D unresolved. This CDR3 spans 13 amino acids. V lost 3 bases to trimming and J lost 3 bases, with 6 bases between them. Germline V gives CDR1 KGHDR, CDR2 SFDVKD. CDR3 sequence: CATSDGPTDTQYF. Here the CDR3 DNA reads TGTGCCACCAGTGATGGTCCGACAGATACGCAGTATTTT.